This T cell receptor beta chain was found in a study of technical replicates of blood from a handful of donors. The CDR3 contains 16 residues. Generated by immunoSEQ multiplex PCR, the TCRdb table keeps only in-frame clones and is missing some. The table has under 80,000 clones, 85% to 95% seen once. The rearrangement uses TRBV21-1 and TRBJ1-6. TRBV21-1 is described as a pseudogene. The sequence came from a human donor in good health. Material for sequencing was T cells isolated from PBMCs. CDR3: CASFDGRGSSNSPLHF. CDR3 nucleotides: TGTGCCAGCTTTGACGGCCGGGGGTCAAGCAATTCACCCCTCCACTTT.